The 29 T cell receptor beta chains listed next were all sequenced from one sample in a study of CD8+ T cells in alopecia areata (dated by TCRdb to the late 2010s). Library construction relied on the immunoSEQ multiplex PCR assay. To provide template for TCR sequencing, every sample had RNA extracted and reverse transcribed into cDNA. This immuneACCESS table, as held by TCRdb, lists in-frame sequences with V and J called but not all clones. Of the missing ones, under half trace to an unresolved V gene in checked studies; the others have no known cause. For this sample the table gives 250,000 to 300,000 clones, of which about three fifths were detected only once. Roughly 1.8% of the sample rests with the top ten. The time point tag for this specimen amounts to: about 25 weeks on oral tofacitinib. The sample's treatment or condition, from its label and the paper: oral pan-JAK inhibitor, 5-10 mg twice daily.

The sequencing used CD4+ T cells sorted from blood, collected at week 24, from a patient treated with tofacitinib. The receptors stem from a human donor with alopecia areata.

The sample holds a few counts of this clone. The chain carries TRBV29-1 and TRBJ1-2; D possibly corresponds to TRBD1 (5 bases). Trimming left V 4 bases short and J 7 bases short, with 22 bases between. The CDR3 consists of 15 residues. The germline gives CDR1 SQVTM, CDR2 ANQGSEA. CDR3 in DNA: TGCAGCGTTGGAACACTGGCCCCCGTAGGGGTTGGCTACACCTTC. Translated: CSVGTLAPVGVGYTF.

The chain joins TRBV4-3 to TRBJ1-5; D gene ambiguous. The CDR3 runs to 13 residues. CDR1 is LGHNA, CDR2 YSLEER, per germline. V gave up 0 bases and J gave up 7 bases, with 7 bases separating them. CDR3 sequence: CASSQDFRQPQHF. DNA for the CDR3: TGCGCCAGCAGCCAAGATTTTAGACAGCCCCAGCATTTT.

DNA of the CDR3: TGTGCCAGCACCCTTATAGAGGGAAGCCCCTATGGCTACACCTTC. The encoded protein is CASTLIEGSPYGYTF. V gene TRBV2 combines with J gene TRBJ1-2; no clear D gene. Trimming took off 7 bases at V and 4 bases at J, with 19 bases between the two ends. The CDR3 runs to 15 residues. Looked up from germline, CDR1 is SNHLY and CDR2 is FYNNEI.

This clone appeared once. The rearrangement joins TRBV6-1 to TRBJ2-2; D may match TRBD1 or TRBD2 (6 bases each). The germline V and J ends were trimmed by 6 bases and 1 base, with 9 bases remaining between them. Germline V lookup: CDR1 MNHNS, CDR2 SASEGT. The CDR3 is made up of 14 amino acids. The CDR3 here is CASRGGLNTGELFF. DNA of the CDR3: TGTGCCAGCAGGGGGGGCCTGAACACCGGGGAGCTGTTTTTT.

The CDR3 DNA reads TGTGCCAGCAGGGACAGGCGCACAGATACGCAGTATTTT. Translating gives CASRDRRTDTQYF. This chain uses TRBV5-6 with TRBJ2-3; 7 positions agree with TRBD1. CDR3 length equals 13 residues. V lost 5 bases and J lost 1; bases outside the gene matches: 1. The germline CDR1 and CDR2 sequences are SGHDT and YYEEEE.

This clone has a handful of counts. The chain uses TRBV18 and TRBJ2-7; 8 bases are shared with TRBD2. The V gene's germline CDR1 is KGHSH and CDR2 LQKENI. V gave up 5 bases and J gave up 5 bases; unmatched junction bases: 11. This CDR3 region has 15 residues. This CDR3 is CASSTSAGGLDEQYF. For the CDR3, the DNA is TGTGCCAGCTCAACTTCTGCGGGGGGCCTGGACGAGCAGTACTTC. Based on the CDR3 plus reference TRBV18 and TRBJ2-7, the full variable domain is NAGVMQNPRHLVRRRGQEARLRCSPMKGHSHVYWYRQLPEEGLKFMVYLQKENIIDESGMPKERFSAEFPKEGPSILRIQQVVRGDSAAYFCASSTSAGGLDEQYFGPGTRLTVT.

The J gene is TRBJ1-2, the V gene TRBV5-4; TRBD1 matches at 9 bases. After removal of 4 bases from V and 0 bases from J, the junction contained 10 bases not matched to a gene. Germline V gene data show CDR1 as SGHNT and CDR2 as YYREEE (reference sequence). The CDR3 sequence is 17 residues long. The CDR3 nucleotides are TGTGCCAGCAGCGGAGGACAGGGGACCTACACTAACTATGGCTACACCTTC. Protein sequence: CASSGGQGTYTNYGYTF.

The V and J genes are TRBV5-1 and TRBJ1-1; no reliable D call. The CDR3 length is 14 residues. Trimming pared 1 base from V and 3 bases from J, leaving 10 bases between. Germline V lookup: CDR1 SGHRS, CDR2 YFSETQ. The CDR3 DNA is TGCGCCAGCAGCTTGTCGTGGCCAGACACTGAAGCTTTCTTT. It yields the protein CASSLSWPDTEAFF.

Points on this clone: This CDR3 is also generated by other DNA sequences in the sample. The genes are TRBV29-1 and TRBJ2-5; D remains unclear. The germline V and J ends were trimmed by 3 bases and 2 bases, with 7 bases remaining between them. Germline assignment: CDR1 SQVTM and CDR2 ANQGSEA. The CDR3 contains 12 residues. CDR3 amino acids: CSVDLTQETQYF. Here the CDR3 DNA reads TGCAGCGTTGATCTTACACAAGAGACCCAGTACTTC. Using reference TRBV29-1 and TRBJ2-5 for the parts outside the CDR3, the full variable domain is SAVISQKPSRDICQRGTSLTIQCQVDSQVTMMFWYRQQPGQSLTLIATANQGSEATYESGFVIDKFPISRPNLTFSTLTVSNMSPEDSSIYLCSVDLTQETQYFGPGTRLLVL.

Comments on this clone: Within the sample, other DNA sequences also encode this same CDR3. This chain joins TRBV19 and TRBJ2-5; D call uncertain. Trimming cost V 3 bases and J 5 bases, with 4 bases left between them. The CDR3 is 11 amino acids. The germline V gene encodes CDR1 LNHDA and CDR2 SQIVND (reference sequence). The CDR3 loop is CASSIEETQYF. The DNA of the CDR3 is TGTGCCAGTAGTATCGAGGAGACCCAGTACTTC.

V usage is TRBV11-2 and J usage is TRBJ2-5; D gene unclear. The CDR3 runs 16 residues. Trimming pared 6 bases from V and 0 bases from J, leaving 17 bases between. In germline, CDR1 is SGHAT, CDR2 FQNNGV. The DNA for the CDR3 is TGTGCCAGCAGGGTTCGGCGACGAGCTTACCAAGAGACCCAGTACTTC. Translation: CASRVRRRAYQETQYF.

Notes on this clone: Additional DNA sequences in this sample encode the identical CDR3. The chain joins TRBV20-1 to TRBJ2-5; D is uncertain. V was cut by 3 bases and J by 5 bases, with 7 bases left in between. This CDR3 is built from 11 residues. Germline CDR1 is DFQATT and CDR2 is SNEGSKA (reference sequence). The CDR3 reads CSARVEETQYF. The DNA for the CDR3 is TGCAGTGCTAGGGTAGAGGAGACCCAGTACTTC.

The gene calls are TRBV2 and TRBJ2-3; 8 bases are a match to TRBD1. CDR3 size: 14 residues. V lost 5 bases to trimming and J lost 3 bases; unmatched junction nucleotides: 4. Germline values: CDR1 SNHLY, CDR2 FYNNEI. The CDR3 DNA reads as TGTGCCAGCAGTCCCCGGACAGGGACAGATACGCAGTATTTT. Translation gives CASSPRTGTDTQYF.

This chain connects TRBV30 to TRBJ1-2; D unclear. The V and J ends lost 1 base and 3 bases respectively, with 12 bases between them. This CDR3 region has 14 residues. Per the germline V gene, CDR1 is GTSNPN and CDR2 is SVGIG (reference sequence). The CDR3 bases are TGTGCCTGGAGTGAAGGAGGGCCTTACTATGGCTACACCTTC. Translation gives CAWSEGGPYYGYTF. Full variable domain (rest looked up from reference TRBV30 and TRBJ1-2): SQTIHQWPATLVQPVGSPLSLECTVEGTSNPNLYWYRQAAGRGLQLLFYSVGIGQISSEVPQNLSASRPQDRQFILSSKKLLLSDSGFYLCAWSEGGPYYGYTFGSGTRLTVV.

The V gene is TRBV30, the J gene TRBJ1-1; D may be TRBD1 (5 bases). The germline CDR1 and CDR2 sequences are GTSNPN and SVGIG (reference sequence). CDR3 size: 13 residues. Trimming pared 1 base from V and 0 bases from J, leaving 6 bases between. The CDR3 nucleotides read TGTGCCTGGAGTGACAGGCTGAACACTGAAGCTTTCTTT. Translating it yields CAWSDRLNTEAFF.

V gene TRBV13 combines with J gene TRBJ2-7, with TRBD2 matching over 8 bases. V gave up 0 bases and J gave up 2 bases; unmatched junction bases: 0. The CDR3 consists of 14 residues. Germline CDR1 is PRHDT and CDR2 is FYEKMQ (reference sequence). CDR3 sequence: CASSLGSGTYEQYF. DNA for the CDR3: TGTGCCAGCAGCTTAGGTAGCGGGACCTACGAGCAGTACTTC.

This clone showed up just once. The gene calls are TRBV5-1 and TRBJ2-3; TRBD1 is a possible D gene (5 bases). Trimming took off 0 bases at V and 0 bases at J, with 5 bases between the two ends. CDR3 length equals 14 residues. Germline lookup yields CDR1 SGHRS and CDR2 YFSETQ. The CDR3 protein is CASSLEGSTDTQYF. In DNA, the CDR3 is TGCGCCAGCAGCTTGGAGGGGAGCACAGATACGCAGTATTTT.

This rearrangement joins TRBV7-9 to TRBJ1-2; D ambiguous. CDR3 length: 14 residues. Trimming took off 5 bases at V and 0 bases at J, with 10 bases between the two ends. Germline V lookup: CDR1 SEHNR, CDR2 FQNEAQ (reference sequence). Here the CDR3 DNA reads TGTGCCAGCAGCCCAGAGACTGCTAACTATGGCTACACCTTC. Its protein product is CASSPETANYGYTF.

This sequence joins TRBV11-2 and TRBJ2-3, with 7 bases lining up with TRBD2. The CDR3 runs 15 residues. From germline, CDR1 is SGHAT and CDR2 FQNNGV. J gave up 0 bases and V 5 bases, and 5 bases lay outside the gene matches. CDR3 sequence: CASSSSGASTDTQYF. CDR3 nucleotides: TGTGCCAGCAGCAGCAGCGGGGCTAGCACAGATACGCAGTATTTT.

This clone was counted once. This rearrangement joins TRBV5-4 to TRBJ2-1, with D unresolved. The CDR3 consists of 14 residues. V was clipped by 0 bases and J by 4 bases, with 8 bases between them. CDR1 SGHNT and CDR2 YYREEE come from the germline V gene (reference sequence). The DNA for the CDR3 is TGTGCCAGCAGCTTGGAGGGAAGTTACAATGAGCAGTTCTTC. Translation: CASSLEGSYNEQFF.

The chain is built from TRBV30 and TRBJ1-1, with D hard to call. V lost 7 bases and J 4 bases, leaving 13 bases between the germline ends. This CDR3 contains 12 residues. Germline V CDR1 and CDR2: GTSNPN, SVGIG (reference sequence). The CDR3 loop reads CAYLQESTEAFF. Written as DNA, the CDR3 is TGTGCCTATCTCCAGGAAAGCACTGAAGCTTTCTTT.

This chain connects TRBV2 to TRBJ2-1, with D tentatively TRBD1 or TRBD2 (5 bases each). The V gene's germline CDR1 is SNHLY and CDR2 FYNNEI. The CDR3 loop spans 15 amino acids. V lost 4 bases and J lost 6, with 16 bases in between. CDR3: CASSVGGEGGNEQFF. The CDR3 region has the DNA TGTGCCAGCAGTGTTGGGGGAGAAGGTGGCAATGAGCAGTTCTTC.

In regard to this clone: In the same sample, other DNA sequences code for this CDR3. The chain has TRBV4-1 and TRBJ1-4; TRBD1 matches 9 bases. The CDR3 runs to 15 residues. V lost 4 bases and J lost 5; bases outside the gene matches: 5. Germline CDR1 and CDR2: MGHRA and YSYEKL. The chain's CDR3 is CASSRPGTGNEKLFF. In nucleotides, the CDR3 is TGCGCCAGCAGCCGTCCCGGGACAGGGAATGAAAAACTGTTTTTT.

The rearrangement links TRBV30 to TRBJ1-5; tentative D call: TRBD1 (6 bases). Germline V CDR1 and CDR2: GTSNPN, SVGIG (reference sequence). Trimming stripped 1 base from V and 7 bases from J, with 11 bases between. This CDR3 is built from 13 residues. The CDR3 loop reads CAWSEGGQQPQHF. CDR3 bases: TGTGCCTGGAGTGAGGGGGGCCAACAGCCCCAGCATTTT.

This clone was counted between two and nine times. The chain employs TRBV10-3 and TRBJ2-1; D may be TRBD2 (7 bases). V was clipped by 5 bases and J by 10 bases, with 15 bases between them. The V gene's germline CDR1 is ENHRY and CDR2 SYGVKD. The CDR3 runs 13 residues. In DNA form, the CDR3 reads TGTGCCATCAGTACCCGGGGGGCCGGCGAGCAGTTCTTC. It translates to CAISTRGAGEQFF.

This chain joins TRBV7-6 and TRBJ1-5; maybe TRBD1 (6 bases). V was shortened by 5 bases and J by 1 base, with 15 bases between the two germline ends. This CDR3 spans 16 amino acids. Germline assignment: CDR1 SGHVS and CDR2 FNYEAQ. The CDR3 nucleotides are TGTGCCAGCAGCCTCGAAACGGGGGCGAGCAATCAGCCCCAGCATTTT. This gives the protein CASSLETGASNQPQHF.

CDR3 coding DNA: TGTGCCAGCAGCTTAGCACTAGCGGGGGGGCAAGAGACCCAGTACTTC. Translation gives CASSLALAGGQETQYF. This chain joins TRBV7-2 and TRBJ2-5, with 13 bases matching TRBD2. Germline CDR1 and CDR2: SGHTA and FQGNSA. The CDR3 runs 16 residues. The J segment lost 2 bases and the V segment lost 0 bases, leaving 0 bases of the junction unmatched. Filled out from reference TRBV7-2 and TRBJ2-5, the complete variable domain reads GAGVSQSPSNKVTEKGKDVELRCDPISGHTALYWYRQSLGQGLEFLIYFQGNSAPDKSGLPSDRFSAERTGGSVSTLTIQRTQQEDSAVYLCASSLALAGGQETQYFGPGTRLLVL.

The chain uses TRBV29-1 and TRBJ1-2, with D hard to call. Between the trimmed V and J ends, which lost 1 base and 7 bases, there was a span of 7 bases. Germline V gene lookup returns CDR1 SQVTM and CDR2 ANQGSEA. The CDR3 spans 11 residues. CDR3 sequence reads: CSVEVGVGYTF. CDR3 DNA sequence: TGCAGCGTTGAAGTCGGAGTTGGCTACACCTTC.

This rearrangement joins TRBV5-1 to TRBJ2-3; D gene uncertain. This CDR3 spans 14 amino acids. Germline assignment: CDR1 SGHRS and CDR2 YFSETQ. V was shortened by 0 bases and J by 6 bases, with 11 bases between the two germline ends. The CDR3 loop is CASSLDPSLDTQYF. The CDR3 coding sequence is TGCGCCAGCAGCTTGGATCCTAGTCTCGATACGCAGTATTTT. Full variable domain (missing parts from reference TRBV5-1 and TRBJ2-3): KAGVTQTPRYLIKTRGQQVTLSCSPISGHRSVSWYQQTPGQGLQFLFEYFSETQRNKGNFPGRFSGRQFSNSRSEMNVSTLELGDSALYLCASSLDPSLDTQYFGPGTRLTVL.